These T cell receptor beta chains were read from a single sample in a study of OX40 agonist ivuxolimab in advanced cancers. Assay: immunoSEQ multiplex PCR; the TCRdb copy retains only in-frame clones and omits some. The sample holds 55,000 to 65,000 clones, about 90% seen once. The sample here was CD4+ or CD8+ T cells sorted from blood, taken in a trial of the OX40 agonist ivuxolimab. The receptors come from an adult with an advanced solid tumor such as melanoma, head and neck, liver or kidney cancer. Each CDR3 is given with its conserved first and last residue. Fields, in order: V gene, J gene, D gene, clone size, CDR3 DNA, CDR3 protein. D genes are given only for firm matches. Clone sizes are given selectively: once, few, many, or a class where the clone is expanded.

TRBV9	TRBJ2-7	TRBD1	NA	TGTGCCAGCAGCCCCTGGGACAGGAACTCCTACGAGCAGTACTTC	CASSPWDRNSYEQYF
TRBV9	TRBJ2-7	NA	NA	TGTGCCAGGAAAGCGGGCGAGTCCTACGAGCAGTACTTC	CARKAGESYEQYF
TRBV9	TRBJ2-3	TRBD2	NA	TGTGCCAGCAGCGTAGCAGGAGCGGGAGGCCCAGATACGCAGTATTTT	CASSVAGAGGPDTQYF
TRBV19	TRBJ2-1	NA	NA	TGTGCCAGCCAGGCGGCCAGATACAATGAGCAGTTCTTC	CASQAARYNEQFF
TRBV2	TRBJ2-3	NA	NA	TGTGCCAGCAGTGAGTCCCTAGCCTCGGCAGCGCAGTATTTT	CASSESLASAAQYF
TRBV6-5	TRBJ1-3	NA	NA	TGTGCCAGCAGCCGCAGGGACTCTGGAAACACCATATATTTT	CASSRRDSGNTIYF
TRBV7-2	TRBJ1-2	NA	NA	TGTGCCAGCAGCTTAGGGGGTCCACCCCAGTATGGCTACACCTTC	CASSLGGPPQYGYTF
TRBV5-6	TRBJ2-7	NA	NA	TGTGCCAGCAGCTCTGACCTTAGCCTGAGCTCCTACGAGCAGTACTTC	CASSSDLSLSSYEQYF
TRBV5-1	TRBJ1-4	TRBD1	NA	TGCGCCAGCAGCTTAGGACAGGGGAGCTATGAAAAACTGTTTTTT	CASSLGQGSYEKLFF
TRBV28	TRBJ2-7	NA	NA	TGTGCCAGCAGACCTTTTCCCACCCTCCGCAGCCAACCCTACGAGCAGTACTTC	CASRPFPTLRSQPYEQYF
TRBV7-3	TRBJ2-1	NA	NA	TGTGCCAGCAGCTTCTCACGGAACTCCTACAATGAGCAGTTCTTC	CASSFSRNSYNEQFF
TRBV5-4	TRBJ1-1	NA	NA	TGTGCCAGCAAAAAGACCTCGTTAAAGGGAAATGCTGAAGCTTTCTTT	CASKKTSLKGNAEAFF
TRBV7-9	TRBJ2-2	NA	NA	TGTGCCAGCAGTCTGGGGTACACCGGGGAGCTGTTTTTT	CASSLGYTGELFF
TRBV19	TRBJ2-7	TRBD2	once	TGTGCCAGTAGAGCGGGAGGGCCGGGCGAGCAGTACTTC	CASRAGGPGEQYF
TRBV7-2	TRBJ1-2	TRBD1	NA	TGTGCCAGCAGCGCTCGGACAGGGGCGAGCGGCTACACCTTC	CASSARTGASGYTF
TRBV5-5	TRBJ2-1	NA	NA	TGTGCCAGCAGCTTTCGTGTGGATGAGCAGTTCTTC	CASSFRVDEQFF
TRBV7-2	TRBJ2-7	TRBD2	NA	TGTGCCAGCAGCCCAACTAGCGGGGGGGAGCAGTACTTC	CASSPTSGGEQYF
TRBV7-3	TRBJ2-7	TRBD2	NA	TGTGCCAGCAGCTTATTAGGCGGGAGTTCTTACGAGCAGTACTTC	CASSLLGGSSYEQYF
TRBV28	TRBJ2-7	TRBD1	NA	TGTGCCAGCAGTTCCCCCGGGACAGGCGGGTACGAGCAGTACTTC	CASSSPGTGGYEQYF
TRBV20-1	TRBJ2-5	NA	NA	TGCAGTCGGCGGGTAGGGGAGACCCAGTACTTC	CSRRVGETQYF
TRBV11-3	TRBJ2-1	NA	NA	TGTGCCAGCAGCCCGACGGTTGTGTCCTACAATGAGCAGTTCTTC	CASSPTVVSYNEQFF
TRBV7-9	TRBJ1-2	NA	NA	TGTGCCAGCAGCTTAGGCGCTAACTATGGCTACACCTTC	CASSLGANYGYTF
TRBV5-4	TRBJ2-7	TRBD2	NA	TGTGCCAGCAGCGGCGGGGGACTAGCGGGGTTCTACGAGCAGTACTTC	CASSGGGLAGFYEQYF
TRBV4-2	TRBJ2-1	NA	NA	TGTGCCAGCAGCCAACCCCCGGGACCGAGGTTTTCGGAGAGCTCCTACAATGAGCAGTTCTTC	CASSQPPGPRFSESSYNEQFF
TRBV19	TRBJ1-1	NA	NA	TGCACCACCAGGGGGAACACTGAAGCTTTCTTT	CTTRGNTEAFF
TRBV2	TRBJ1-4	NA	NA	TGTGCCAGCAGTGACACCACAACTAATGAAAAACTGTTTTTT	CASSDTTTNEKLFF
TRBV28	TRBJ2-2	NA	NA	TGTGCCAGCAGTTTAGTAACCGGGGAGCTGTTTTTT	CASSLVTGELFF
TRBV5-1	TRBJ1-2	TRBD1	few	TGCGCCAGCAGCCCCGGGGGACAGCATGGCTACACCTTC	CASSPGGQHGYTF
TRBV7-2	TRBJ1-5	NA	NA	TGTGCCAGCAGCTTAGTGGTACAGTCCAATCAGCCCCAGCATTTT	CASSLVVQSNQPQHF
TRBV18	TRBJ1-4	NA	NA	TGTGCCAGCTCACTACCGGGCCCGGAAAAACTGTTTTTT	CASSLPGPEKLFF
TRBV25-1	TRBJ1-2	TRBD1	NA	TGTGCCAGCAGTGGGTACAGGGGAACCAACTCTGGCTACACCTTC	CASSGYRGTNSGYTF
TRBV7-9	TRBJ2-3	TRBD2	NA	TGTGCCAGCAAGATAGCGGGAGTCCCAGATACGCAGTATTTT	CASKIAGVPDTQYF
TRBV11-2	TRBJ1-2	NA	NA	TGTGCCAGCAGCGGGGAGGGTGGCTATGGCTACACCTTC	CASSGEGGYGYTF
TRBV18	TRBJ2-1	TRBD1	NA	TGTGCCAGCTCACCTCCCACAGGGACAGGTATCAATGAGCAGTTCTTC	CASSPPTGTGINEQFF
TRBV5-3	TRBJ2-4	TRBD1	NA	TGTGCCAGCAGCTTGGGGCCGACAGGGGCGCCTATTCAGTACTTC	CASSLGPTGAPIQYF
TRBV6-6	TRBJ2-3	NA	NA	TGTGCCAGCAGCGTGGGAGATACGCAGTATTTT	CASSVGDTQYF
TRBV5-6	TRBJ1-5	NA	NA	TGTGCCAGCAGCTTGCGGGGCTTCTTCGATAGCAATCAGCCCCAGCATTTT	CASSLRGFFDSNQPQHF
TRBV7-2	TRBJ2-7	NA	NA	TGTGCCAGCAGCTTAGCCTCTGGCCTTAGCTCCTACGAGCAGTACTTC	CASSLASGLSSYEQYF
TRBV7-2	TRBJ1-5	NA	NA	TGTGCCAGCAGCATAAGGGAGGGACAGCCCCAGCATTTT	CASSIREGQPQHF
TRBV5-4	TRBJ2-5	NA	NA	TGTGCCGTCAACAGGCCCAGTGAGACCCAGTACTTC	CAVNRPSETQYF
TRBV5-1	TRBJ2-2	NA	NA	TGCGCCAGCAGCTTGGGTCGGGAGACCGGGGAGCTGTTTTTT	CASSLGRETGELFF
TRBV5-1	TRBJ1-3	NA	NA	TGCGCCAGCAGCTTGGTGGGACTCGTCCCAAACACCATATATTTT	CASSLVGLVPNTIYF
TRBV6-6	TRBJ1-2	NA	NA	TGTGCCAGCAGGACCGGGCCTAACTATGGCTACACCTTC	CASRTGPNYGYTF
TRBV5-1	TRBJ2-1	TRBD2	NA	TGCGCCAACCAGCTAGGGAGGGAGGTTCGCGATGAGCAGTTCTTC	CANQLGREVRDEQFF
TRBV2	TRBJ2-7	TRBD2	NA	TGTGCCAGCAGGATAGCGGGAGGACTCTACGAGCAGTACTTC	CASRIAGGLYEQYF
TRBV6-6	TRBJ2-1	TRBD2	NA	TGTGCCAGCAGTCAGTTGACTAGCGGGAGGGCGCAGTTCTTC	CASSQLTSGRAQFF
TRBV2	TRBJ2-3	TRBD2	medium-sized	TGTGCCAGCAGACAGACTAGCGGGAGGGATACGCAGTATTTT	CASRQTSGRDTQYF
TRBV19	TRBJ2-2	TRBD2	NA	TGTGCCAGTAGTGTTCTAGCGGGAGTTCTACCCGGGGAGCTGTTTTTT	CASSVLAGVLPGELFF
TRBV28	TRBJ1-4	NA	once	NA	CASSSSGYKGEKLFF
TRBV18	TRBJ1-5	NA	NA	TGTGCCAGCTCACCACTGGGGAGCCAGCCCCAGCATTTT	CASSPLGSQPQHF
TRBV5-1	TRBJ1-2	NA	NA	TGCGCCAGCAGCTTGGACCGCCCAGACACAAATGGCTACACCTTC	CASSLDRPDTNGYTF
TRBV4-3	TRBJ1-4	NA	NA	TGCGCCAGCAGCCAAGAATCGAATCGATTGGGTTACGGAAAACTGTTTTTT	CASSQESNRLGYGKLFF
TRBV6-5	TRBJ1-4	NA	NA	TGTGCCAGCAGTTACTCTCCCGCAACTAATGAAAAACTGTTTTTT	CASSYSPATNEKLFF
TRBV7-2	TRBJ2-5	NA	NA	TGTGCCAGCAGTCGAGGGGACTACCAAGAGACCCAGTACTTC	CASSRGDYQETQYF
TRBV7-2	TRBJ2-2	NA	NA	TGTGCCAGCAGCTACCAGGGACCGAACACCGGGGAGCTGTTTTTT	CASSYQGPNTGELFF
TRBV9	TRBJ1-1	NA	NA	TGTGCCAGCAGCGCAAAGGGTTGGAACACTGAAGCTTTCTTT	CASSAKGWNTEAFF
TRBV19	TRBJ2-7	NA	NA	TGTGCCAGTAGTAACGTTATAGAGGGAACCTACGAGCAGTACTTC	CASSNVIEGTYEQYF
TRBV30	TRBJ1-1	NA	NA	TGTGCCTGGAGTGTTGACCCCGCTGGGGCTTTCTTT	CAWSVDPAGAFF
TRBV7-2	TRBJ2-3	NA	NA	TGTGCCAGCAGCTTATTCCAGGGGATCCCCACAGATACGCAGTATTTT	CASSLFQGIPTDTQYF